This T cell receptor (beta chain) was observed in a study of CD8+ T cells in alopecia areata. As for the study in general: Oral tofacitinib (5 to 10 mg twice daily) was administered to treated patients. The study, taken as a whole, reports: Mice showed clearer TCR sharing than patients did, a gap that was possibly HLA-related.

Germline V gene lookup returns CDR1 SEHNR and CDR2 FQNEAQ (reference sequence). Trimming took 2 bases from V and 5 from J, leaving 10 bases between them. The CDR3 sequence is 13 residues long. cDNA prepared by RNA extraction and subsequent reverse transcription served as the template for sequencing. Clones were sequenced by immunoSEQ multiplex PCR, and TCRdb holds only the in-frame ones, with some missing. The sample has approximately 9,800 clones, about 67% seen once. This clone was counted only a few times. Its antigen remains unidentified. It was from alopecia areata patients that lesional scalp punch biopsies and peripheral blood were collected.

This chain connects TRBV7-9 to TRBJ2-7; D is uncertain. Sequencing used skin. This receptor was identified in a human donor with alopecia areata. CDR3 nucleotide sequence: TGTGCCAGCAGCTTAAAGCAGGTGGACGAGCAGTACTTC. This codes for CASSLKQVDEQYF.